Presented here are 18 T cell receptor beta chains from one specimen sequenced in a study of technical replicates of blood from a few donors. This table comes from immunoSEQ multiplex PCR, and its TCRdb copy is limited to in-frame clones, with some not included. Among fewer than 100,000 clones listed, around 97% were seen once. Sample: T cells isolated from PBMCs. Receptors originate from a human donor in good health.

In DNA, the CDR3 is TGCGCCAGCGCCGGGACTAGCGGATACGAGCAGTACTTC. Encoded protein: CASAGTSGYEQYF. The chain is built from TRBV5-1 and TRBJ2-7; 11 nucleotides align to TRBD2. The V and J ends lost 7 bases and 4 bases, in that order; junction bases with no gene match: 4. This CDR3 contains 13 residues. Germline V gene sequence: CDR1 SGHRS, CDR2 YFSETQ.

The chain carries TRBV7-8 and TRBJ1-5, with 8 positions matching TRBD1. Germline CDR1 and CDR2: SGHVS and FQNEAQ. The CDR3 loop spans 13 amino acids. Unmatched junction bases numbered 2, after V lost 8 bases and J lost 2 bases. In nucleotides, the CDR3 is TGTGCCAGCCGGGGACAGGGCAATCAGCCCCAGCATTTT. This sequence encodes CASRGQGNQPQHF.

This chain uses TRBV10-1 with TRBJ1-2, with 7 bases identical to TRBD1. J lost 5 bases, V lost 2 bases, and 2 bases had no gene match. The V gene's germline CDR1 is WNHNN and CDR2 SYGVQD (reference sequence). There are 13 residues in the CDR3. Here the CDR3 reads CASSETGVYGYTF. The CDR3 nucleotides read TGCGCCAGCAGTGAGACAGGGGTTTATGGCTACACCTTC.

The rearrangement links TRBV10-3 to TRBJ2-5; TRBD1 matches 12 bases. The junction had 10 bases not matched to a gene; V was cut back by 6 bases and J by 2 bases. The germline CDR1 and CDR2 sequences are ENHRY and SYGVKD. CDR3 size: 17 residues. The CDR3 loop reads CAIRGTGGAGGQETQYF. The CDR3 DNA is TGTGCCATCAGAGGGACAGGGGGCGCGGGGGGGCAAGAGACCCAGTACTTC.

V gene TRBV19 combines with J gene TRBJ2-7; 9 nucleotides align to TRBD1. This CDR3 is built from 14 residues. V shed 5 bases, J shed 7 bases, and the junction held 9 bases outside the gene matches. In germline, CDR1 is LNHDA, CDR2 SQIVND (reference sequence). CDR3 in amino acids: CASSATGGLREQYF. CDR3 nucleotide sequence: TGTGCCAGTAGTGCGACAGGGGGTTTGCGAGAGCAGTACTTC. Supplemented by reference TRBV19 and TRBJ2-7, the full variable domain reads DGGITQSPKYLFRKEGQNVTLSCEQNLNHDAMYWYRQDPGQGLRLIYYSQIVNDFQKGDIAEGYSVSREKKESFPLTVTSAQKNPTAFYLCASSATGGLREQYFGPGTRLTVT.

This rearrangement joins TRBV7-6 to TRBJ2-2; 7 bases map to TRBD1. Germline CDR1 is SGHVS and CDR2 is FNYEAQ. There are 16 residues in the CDR3. Trimming at V came to 0 bases and at J to 3 bases, leaving 4 bases not matched to a gene. CDR3 DNA sequence: TGTGCCAGCAGCTTAGCCGACAGGGATGACACCGGGGAGCTGTTTTTT. It yields the protein CASSLADRDDTGELFF.

Written as DNA, the CDR3 is TGTGCCAGCAGTGAAACCCTTACAGCCTCTGGAAACACCATATATTTT. It is translated as CASSETLTASGNTIYF. V usage is TRBV2 and J usage is TRBJ1-3; D unclear. The CDR3 spans 16 residues. Per the germline V gene, CDR1 is SNHLY and CDR2 is FYNNEI. Trimming removed 2 bases at V and 0 bases at J, with 11 bases between.

J is TRBJ2-5 and V is TRBV28; D may be TRBD1 (5 bases). V dropped 2 bases and J dropped 7 bases, with 11 bases sitting between them. CDR1 and CDR2 (germline): MDHEN, SYDVKM. This CDR3 has 13 residues. CDR3 in amino acids: CASSLGVGVTQYF. In DNA, the CDR3 is TGTGCCAGCAGTTTAGGGGTAGGGGTGACCCAGTACTTC. Drawing the rest from reference TRBV28 and TRBJ2-5, the complete variable domain is DVKVTQSSRYLVKRTGEKVFLECVQDMDHENMFWYRQDPGLGLRLIYFSYDVKMKEKGDIPEGYSVSREKKERFSLILESASTNQTSMYLCASSLGVGVTQYFGPGTRLLVL.

The genes are TRBV19 and TRBJ1-2, with D perhaps matching TRBD1 (6 bases). V was pared by 8 bases and J by 8 bases, with 12 bases between. The CDR3 consists of 11 residues. The germline gives CDR1 LNHDA, CDR2 SQIVND (reference sequence). CDR3 coding DNA: TGTGCCAGTCTTACAGGGAGAGGCTACACCTTC. Protein sequence: CASLTGRGYTF.

The chain links TRBV13 to TRBJ2-3; D uncertain. V was shortened by 0 bases and J by 2 bases, with 3 bases between the two germline ends. Germline-derived CDR1 and CDR2 are PRHDT and FYEKMQ (reference sequence). The CDR3 consists of 13 residues. As DNA, the CDR3 is TGTGCCAGCAGCTTAGGGTACACAGATACGCAGTATTTT. It translates to CASSLGYTDTQYF.

This chain joins TRBV5-1 and TRBJ2-3; a possible D gene is TRBD1 (5 bases). CDR1 SGHRS and CDR2 YFSETQ come from the germline V gene. V was trimmed by 4 bases and J by 2 bases, leaving 11 bases between them. The CDR3 length is 14 residues. CDR3 nucleotides: TGCGCCAGCAGCCTACAGGAACACACAGATACGCAGTATTTT. This encodes CASSLQEHTDTQYF.

The rearrangement links TRBV28 to TRBJ1-5; a weak D match, TRBD1 (6 bases). Germline V lookup: CDR1 MDHEN, CDR2 SYDVKM. There are 15 residues in the CDR3. Between the trimmed V and J ends, which lost 8 bases and 7 bases, there was a span of 21 bases. CDR3 DNA: TGTGCCAGCGGAGTAATCCAACAGGGCAGGCAGCCCCAGCATTTT. Its protein product is CASGVIQQGRQPQHF.

The V call is TRBV4-2, the J call TRBJ1-1; 7 bases agree with TRBD1. Germline CDR1 LGHNA, CDR2 YNFKEQ. V was clipped by 0 bases and J by 0 bases; unmatched bases: 10. The CDR3 runs to 18 residues. In DNA, the CDR3 is TGTGCCAGCAGCCAAGATCTGTGGGCACAGGGGCTGAACACTGAAGCTTTCTTT. Protein: CASSQDLWAQGLNTEAFF.

A few counts support this clone. This rearrangement joins TRBV5-1 to TRBJ1-1; D uncertain. The CDR3 contains 14 residues. Per germline, CDR1 SGHRS and CDR2 YFSETQ. V was clipped by 4 bases and J by 5 bases, with 15 bases between them. In DNA form, the CDR3 reads TGCGCCAGCAGCGCCGGACCGGGGAGAACTGAAGCTTTCTTT. Translating gives CASSAGPGRTEAFF.

This sequence joins TRBV4-2 and TRBJ2-7; 8 bases match TRBD2. Trimming took 1 base from V and 6 from J; bases not matched to a gene: 8. This CDR3 spans 15 amino acids. Germline V gives CDR1 LGHNA, CDR2 YNFKEQ. CDR3 nucleotides: TGTGCCAGCAGCCAAGTACTAGGGACTAGGGGCGAGCAGTACTTC. It yields the protein CASSQVLGTRGEQYF.

This clone has just one count. This sequence joins TRBV20-1 and TRBJ2-1, with D unresolved. CDR1 and CDR2 from the germline V gene are DFQATT and SNEGSKA (reference sequence). V was trimmed by 6 bases and J by 8 bases, leaving 8 bases between them. This CDR3 has 10 residues. In DNA, the CDR3 is TGCAGTGCAACTTACCATGAGCAGTTCTTC. Protein product: CSATYHEQFF.

The rearrangement uses TRBV7-9 and TRBJ2-1; the D is unclear. The CDR3 is 14 amino acids. CDR1 is SEHNR, CDR2 FQNEAQ, per germline (reference sequence). V shed 3 bases and J shed 5 bases, with 11 bases lying between them. This CDR3 is CASSFTRNHNEQFF. The CDR3 nucleotides read TGTGCCAGCAGCTTCACTCGAAACCACAATGAGCAGTTCTTC.

The chain is built from TRBV5-6 and TRBJ2-7; D is undetermined. Trimming stripped 1 base from V and 3 bases from J, with 5 bases between. Looked up from germline, CDR1 is SGHDT and CDR2 is YYEEEE. The CDR3 loop spans 12 amino acids. The DNA for the CDR3 is TGTGCCAGCAGCTTGTTATTCTACGAGCAGTACTTC. Its protein is CASSLLFYEQYF.